The rows below give T cell receptor beta chains drawn from one sample of a study of OX40 agonist ivuxolimab in advanced cancers. Here immunoSEQ multiplex PCR was the method, and the copy in TCRdb shows in-frame clones only, minus some. The table includes roughly 49,000 clones, more than 70% detected once. The material sequenced was CD4+ or CD8+ T cells sorted from blood, taken in a trial of the OX40 agonist ivuxolimab. The receptors shown here come from an adult with an advanced solid tumor such as melanoma, head and neck, liver or kidney cancer. Both conserved end residues are part of each CDR3. Fields, in order: V gene, clone size, D gene, J gene, CDR3 protein. A D gene is named only where the DNA matches it firmly. Where a row states a size, it is once, few, many or the class of an expanded clone; other rows omit it.

TRBV6-5,-,TRBD1,TRBJ2-7,CASKRTGGYEQYF
TRBV7-6,-,TRBD1,TRBJ1-2,CASSTSDRAYGYTF
TRBV6-1,few,TRBD1,TRBJ2-3,CASGQGSTDTQYF
TRBV9,-,-,TRBJ2-6,CASSVASPVQGLSSGANVLTF
TRBV2,-,-,TRBJ2-2,CASRVGGGLVTGELFF
TRBV6-1,-,-,TRBJ2-7,CASSEARQSYEQYF
TRBV30,-,-,TRBJ1-5,CAWSVRQVAADQPQHF
TRBV28,-,-,TRBJ2-7,CASRLGLRAYEQYF
TRBV27,-,-,TRBJ2-3,CAPTDTQYF
TRBV4-1,-,TRBD2,TRBJ2-4,CASSLQGVGGSNIQYF
TRBV6-1,-,TRBD2,TRBJ2-7,CASSDLADSYEQYF
TRBV9,-,-,TRBJ1-4,CASSGRGTGNEKLFF
TRBV2,-,TRBD2,TRBJ2-1,CASSDRGLAGVEQFF
TRBV10-3,-,TRBD2,TRBJ2-3,CATRELAGGLDTQYF
TRBV5-1,-,TRBD1,TRBJ1-4,CASSFPTGGNEKLFF
TRBV15,-,TRBD1,TRBJ1-6,CATSRPGTGVGALHF
TRBV28,-,TRBD2,TRBJ2-7,CASSPRRFSGRGAYEQYF
TRBV5-4,-,-,TRBJ2-5,CASSAGTAQETQYF
TRBV28,-,TRBD1,TRBJ2-4,CASRGTGENIQYF
TRBV2,-,-,TRBJ2-1,CASTSKPGNEQFF
TRBV18,-,-,TRBJ1-6,CASSPLMAGEPSADNSPLHF
TRBV7-3,-,-,TRBJ2-5,CASGVVQGETQYF
TRBV15,-,-,TRBJ2-5,CATSRDNWQTQYF
TRBV5-4,few,-,TRBJ2-6,CASSRPSGELNVLTF
TRBV27,once,-,TRBJ1-1,CASSLGRAGALTEAFF
TRBV7-8,-,TRBD1,TRBJ2-7,CASSLTTGGEQYF
TRBV18,once,TRBD2,TRBJ2-1,CASSRTSGTYNEQFF
TRBV2,-,-,TRBJ1-3,CASRERAGNTIYF
TRBV11-2,-,-,TRBJ2-1,CASSRRTDNEQFF
TRBV21-1,once,-,TRBJ2-1,CASSWDIDNEQFF
TRBV11-1,-,-,TRBJ1-1,CASSLVQGTEAFF
TRBV2,-,-,TRBJ1-6,CASSGAGYSPLHF
TRBV11-2,-,-,TRBJ2-1,CASSLDARVGLFF
TRBV2,-,-,TRBJ1-6,CASSDKGPYNSPLHF
TRBV5-5,-,TRBD2,TRBJ2-5,CASSIGTSGRVETQYF
TRBV6-6,-,-,TRBJ2-1,CASSRIIGEQFF
TRBV10-3,-,TRBD2,TRBJ2-7,CASRLAGAPYEQYF
TRBV5-4,-,-,TRBJ2-3,CASSLWGDSDTQYF
TRBV5-1,few,-,TRBJ1-1,CASSTAARNTEAFF
TRBV2,-,-,TRBJ2-5,CATKGGWRETQYF
TRBV4-1,-,-,TRBJ1-2,CASSHSLGRANYGYTF
TRBV19,-,TRBD1,TRBJ1-5,CASSRDRVQPQHF
TRBV7-7,few,-,TRBJ2-1,CASSPTVLNEQFF
TRBV14,-,-,TRBJ1-5,CASSQDGPTESPNQPQHF
TRBV4-1,-,-,TRBJ1-4,CASSHPRVEGGKLFF
TRBV14,-,TRBD1,TRBJ2-5,CASSHRTGTFQETQYF
TRBV28,-,-,TRBJ1-3,CASSFSSGGRNTIYF